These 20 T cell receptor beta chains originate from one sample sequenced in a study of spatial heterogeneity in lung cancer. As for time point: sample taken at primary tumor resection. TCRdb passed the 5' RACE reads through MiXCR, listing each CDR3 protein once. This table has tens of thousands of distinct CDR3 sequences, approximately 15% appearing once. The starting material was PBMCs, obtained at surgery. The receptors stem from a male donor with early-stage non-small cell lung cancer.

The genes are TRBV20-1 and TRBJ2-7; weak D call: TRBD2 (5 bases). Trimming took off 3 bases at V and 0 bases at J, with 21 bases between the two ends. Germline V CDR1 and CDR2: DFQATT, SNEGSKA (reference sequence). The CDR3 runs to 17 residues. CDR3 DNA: TGCAGTGCTAGTCCCATGACTCAAAGCGGAAGCTCCTACGAGCAGTACTTC. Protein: CSASPMTQSGSSYEQYF.

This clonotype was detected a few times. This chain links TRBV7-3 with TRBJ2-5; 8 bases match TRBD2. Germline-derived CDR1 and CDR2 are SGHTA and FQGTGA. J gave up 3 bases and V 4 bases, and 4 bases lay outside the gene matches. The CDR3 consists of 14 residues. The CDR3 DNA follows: TGTGCCAGCAGCTCAGAAGCGGGAGAAGAGACCCAGTACTTC. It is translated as CASSSEAGEETQYF.

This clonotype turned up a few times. The CDR3 spells CASSREVNTEAFF. CDR3 nucleotides: TGTGCCAGCAGCCGCGAGGTGAACACTGAAGCTTTCTTT. This sequence joins TRBV11-3 and TRBJ1-1, with D unclear. In germline, CDR1 is SGHNT, CDR2 YENEEA. The CDR3 has 13 amino acids. Trimming shortened V by 5 bases and J by 0 bases, and 7 bases separated the two germline ends.

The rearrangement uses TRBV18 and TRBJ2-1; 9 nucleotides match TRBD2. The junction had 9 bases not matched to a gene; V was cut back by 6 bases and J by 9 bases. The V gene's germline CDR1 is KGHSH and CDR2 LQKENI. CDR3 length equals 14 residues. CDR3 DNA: TGTGCCAGCTCCCCCAGGCGGGGGGGACCTGAGCAGTTCTTC. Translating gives CASSPRRGGPEQFF. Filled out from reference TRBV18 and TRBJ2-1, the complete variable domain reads NAGVMQNPRHLVRRRGQEARLRCSPMKGHSHVYWYRQLPEEGLKFMVYLQKENIIDESGMPKERFSAEFPKEGPSILRIQQVVRGDSAAYFCASSPRRGGPEQFFGPGTRLTVL.

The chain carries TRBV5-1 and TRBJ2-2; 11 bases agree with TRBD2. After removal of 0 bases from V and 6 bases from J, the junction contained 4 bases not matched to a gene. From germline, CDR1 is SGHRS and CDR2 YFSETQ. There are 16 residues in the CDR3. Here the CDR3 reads CASSLAGTSGAGELFF. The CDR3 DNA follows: TGCGCCAGCAGCTTGGCCGGGACTAGCGGCGCCGGGGAGCTGTTTTTT.

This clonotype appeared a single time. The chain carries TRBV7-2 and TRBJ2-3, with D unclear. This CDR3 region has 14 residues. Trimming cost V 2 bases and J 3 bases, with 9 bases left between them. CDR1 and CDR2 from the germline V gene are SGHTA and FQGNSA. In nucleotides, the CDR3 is TGTGCCAGCAGCTTAATACCTGGGACAGATACGCAGTATTTT. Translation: CASSLIPGTDTQYF.

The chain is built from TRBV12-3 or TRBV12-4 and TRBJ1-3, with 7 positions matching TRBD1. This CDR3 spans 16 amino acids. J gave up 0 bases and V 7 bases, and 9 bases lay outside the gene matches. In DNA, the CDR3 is TGTGCCAGCAAATACAGGGGTTTTTACTCTGGAAACACCATATATTTT. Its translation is CASKYRGFYSGNTIYF.

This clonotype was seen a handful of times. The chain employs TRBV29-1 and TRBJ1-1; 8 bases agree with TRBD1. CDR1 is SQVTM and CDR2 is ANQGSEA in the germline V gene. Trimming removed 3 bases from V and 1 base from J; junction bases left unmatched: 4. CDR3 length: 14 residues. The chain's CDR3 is CSVERTGKNTEAFF. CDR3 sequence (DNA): TGCAGCGTTGAGCGGACAGGGAAGAACACTGAAGCTTTCTTT.

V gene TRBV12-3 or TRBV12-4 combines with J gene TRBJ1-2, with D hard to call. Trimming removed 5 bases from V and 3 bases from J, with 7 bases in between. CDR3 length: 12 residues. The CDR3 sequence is CASSRMDYGYTF. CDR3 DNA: TGTGCCAGCAGTAGGATGGACTATGGCTACACCTTC.

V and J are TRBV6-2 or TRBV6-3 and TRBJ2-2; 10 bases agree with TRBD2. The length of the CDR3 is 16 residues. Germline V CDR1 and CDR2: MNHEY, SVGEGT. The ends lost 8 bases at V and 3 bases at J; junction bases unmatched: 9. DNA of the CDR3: TGTGCCAGCCAAGGACTAGCGGAAAAGCACACCGGGGAGCTGTTTTTT. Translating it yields CASQGLAEKHTGELFF.

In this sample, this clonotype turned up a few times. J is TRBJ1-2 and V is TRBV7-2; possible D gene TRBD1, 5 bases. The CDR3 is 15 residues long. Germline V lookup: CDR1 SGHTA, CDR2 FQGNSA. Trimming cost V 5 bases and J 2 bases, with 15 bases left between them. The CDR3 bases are TGTGCCAGCAGCACAGCCCGGGCAGGGAACTATGGCTACACCTTC. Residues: CASSTARAGNYGYTF.

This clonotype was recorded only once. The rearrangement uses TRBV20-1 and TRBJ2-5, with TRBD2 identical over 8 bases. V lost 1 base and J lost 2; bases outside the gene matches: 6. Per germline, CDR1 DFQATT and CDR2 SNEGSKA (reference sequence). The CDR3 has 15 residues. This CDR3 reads CSARALAGRQETQYF. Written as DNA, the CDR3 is TGCAGTGCTAGAGCCCTAGCGGGCCGTCAAGAGACCCAGTACTTC.

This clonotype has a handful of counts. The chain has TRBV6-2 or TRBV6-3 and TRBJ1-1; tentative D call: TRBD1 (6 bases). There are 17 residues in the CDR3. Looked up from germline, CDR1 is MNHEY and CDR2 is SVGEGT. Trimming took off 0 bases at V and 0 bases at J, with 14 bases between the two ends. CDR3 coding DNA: TGTGCCAGCAGTTACTCGAGACAGGAGGGGATGAACACTGAAGCTTTCTTT. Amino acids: CASSYSRQEGMNTEAFF.

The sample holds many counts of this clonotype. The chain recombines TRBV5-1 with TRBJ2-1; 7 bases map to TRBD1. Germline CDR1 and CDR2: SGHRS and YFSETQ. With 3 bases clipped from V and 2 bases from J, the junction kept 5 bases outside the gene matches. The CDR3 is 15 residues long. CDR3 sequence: CASSSGQRAYNEQFF. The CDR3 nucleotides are TGCGCCAGCAGCTCGGGACAGAGAGCCTACAATGAGCAGTTCTTC. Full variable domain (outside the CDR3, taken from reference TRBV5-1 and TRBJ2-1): KAGVTQTPRYLIKTRGQQVTLSCSPISGHRSVSWYQQTPGQGLQFLFEYFSETQRNKGNFPGRFSGRQFSNSRSEMNVSTLELGDSALYLCASSSGQRAYNEQFFGPGTRLTVL.

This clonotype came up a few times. As DNA, the CDR3 is TGCAGCACTTTGTCCTATGGCTACACCTTC. This gives the protein CSTLSYGYTF. The J gene is TRBJ1-2, the V gene TRBV29-1; D unresolved. V lost 8 bases to trimming and J lost 4 bases, with 8 bases between them. The CDR3 is 10 residues long. Germline V gene sequence: CDR1 SQVTM, CDR2 ANQGSEA.

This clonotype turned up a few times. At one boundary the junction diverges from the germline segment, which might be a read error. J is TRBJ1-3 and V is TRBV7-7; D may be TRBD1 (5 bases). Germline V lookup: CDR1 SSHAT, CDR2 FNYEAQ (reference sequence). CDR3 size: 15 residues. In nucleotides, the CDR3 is TGTGCTAGCAGCCCCGGACATTTGGACGGAAACACCATATATTTT. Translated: CASSPGHLDGNTIYF.

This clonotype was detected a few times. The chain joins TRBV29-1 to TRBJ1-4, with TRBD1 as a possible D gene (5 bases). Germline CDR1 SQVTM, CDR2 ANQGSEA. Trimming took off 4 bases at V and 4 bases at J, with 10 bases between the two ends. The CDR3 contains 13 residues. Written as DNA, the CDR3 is TGCAGCGTTGCCGACAGCCGTAATGAAAAACTGTTTTTT. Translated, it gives CSVADSRNEKLFF. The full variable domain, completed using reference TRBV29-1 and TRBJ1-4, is SAVISQKPSRDICQRGTSLTIQCQVDSQVTMMFWYRQQPGQSLTLIATANQGSEATYESGFVIDKFPISRPNLTFSTLTVSNMSPEDSSIYLCSVADSRNEKLFFGSGTQLSVL.

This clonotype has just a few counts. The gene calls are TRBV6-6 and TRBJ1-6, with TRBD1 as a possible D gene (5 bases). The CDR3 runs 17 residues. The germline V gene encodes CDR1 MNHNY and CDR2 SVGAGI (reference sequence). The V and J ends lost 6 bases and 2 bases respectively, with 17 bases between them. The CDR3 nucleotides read TGTGCCAGCAGCTTACCCCCGACAGACCCCTATAATTCACCCCTCCACTTT. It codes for CASSLPPTDPYNSPLHF.

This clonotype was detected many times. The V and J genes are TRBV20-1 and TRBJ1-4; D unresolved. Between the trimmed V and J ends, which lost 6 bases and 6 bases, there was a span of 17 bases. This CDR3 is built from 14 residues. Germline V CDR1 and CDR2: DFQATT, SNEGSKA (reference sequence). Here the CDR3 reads CSAWTGDSYEKLFF. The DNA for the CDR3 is TGCAGTGCATGGACGGGAGATTCGTATGAAAAACTGTTTTTT.

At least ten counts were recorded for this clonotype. CDR3 sequence reads: CASSGQGDGEQYF. The CDR3 bases are TGTGCCAGCAGTGGACAGGGGGACGGAGAGCAGTACTTC. V and J are TRBV6-2 or TRBV6-3 and TRBJ2-7, with TRBD1 identical over 10 bases. From germline, CDR1 is MNHEY and CDR2 SVGEGT. This CDR3 is 13 amino acids long. The ends lost 5 bases at V and 7 bases at J; junction bases unmatched: 5.